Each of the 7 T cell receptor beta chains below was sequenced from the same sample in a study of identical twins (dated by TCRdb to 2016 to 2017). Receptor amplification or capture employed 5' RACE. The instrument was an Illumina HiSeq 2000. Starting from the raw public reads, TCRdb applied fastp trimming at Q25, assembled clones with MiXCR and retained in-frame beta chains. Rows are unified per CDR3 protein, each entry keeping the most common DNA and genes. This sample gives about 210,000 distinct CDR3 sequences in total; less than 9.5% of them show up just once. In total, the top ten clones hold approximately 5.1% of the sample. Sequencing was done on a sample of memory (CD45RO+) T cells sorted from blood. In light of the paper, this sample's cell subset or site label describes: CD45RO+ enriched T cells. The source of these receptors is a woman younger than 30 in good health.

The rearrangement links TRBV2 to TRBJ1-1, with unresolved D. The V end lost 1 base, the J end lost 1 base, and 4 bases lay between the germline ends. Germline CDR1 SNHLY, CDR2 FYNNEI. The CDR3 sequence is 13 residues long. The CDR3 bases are TGTGCCAGCAGTGAAGAACGGAACACTGAAGCTTTCTTT. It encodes CASSEERNTEAFF.

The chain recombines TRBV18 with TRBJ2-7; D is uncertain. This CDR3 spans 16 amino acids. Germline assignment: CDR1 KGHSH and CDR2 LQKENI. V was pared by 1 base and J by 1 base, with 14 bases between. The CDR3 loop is CASSPQHQRASYEQYF. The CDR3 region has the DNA TGTGCCAGCTCACCACAGCACCAACGAGCATCCTACGAGCAGTACTTC.

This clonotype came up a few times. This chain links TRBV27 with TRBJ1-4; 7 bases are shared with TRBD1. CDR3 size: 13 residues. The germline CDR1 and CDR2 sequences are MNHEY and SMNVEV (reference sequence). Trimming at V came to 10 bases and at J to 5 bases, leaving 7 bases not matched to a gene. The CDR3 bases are TGTGCCAACGGGGACAGCACGAATGAAAAACTGTTTTTT. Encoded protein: CANGDSTNEKLFF.

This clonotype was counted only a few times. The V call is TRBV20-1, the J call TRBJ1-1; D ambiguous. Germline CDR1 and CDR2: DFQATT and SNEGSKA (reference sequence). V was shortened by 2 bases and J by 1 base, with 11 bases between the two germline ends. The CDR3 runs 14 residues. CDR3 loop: CSARTISGNTEAFF. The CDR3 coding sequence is TGCAGTGCTAGAACGATATCAGGGAACACTGAAGCTTTCTTT.

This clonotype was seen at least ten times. In DNA, the CDR3 is TGCAGCCCTGCCTTCCTAGCGGGAGGGGGGGAGCAGTTCTTC. Protein: CSPAFLAGGGEQFF. The chain links TRBV29-1 to TRBJ2-1; 12 bases line up with TRBD2. The germline V gene encodes CDR1 SQVTM and CDR2 ANQGSEA. With 8 bases clipped from V and 10 bases from J, the junction kept 12 bases outside the gene matches. The CDR3 has 14 amino acids.

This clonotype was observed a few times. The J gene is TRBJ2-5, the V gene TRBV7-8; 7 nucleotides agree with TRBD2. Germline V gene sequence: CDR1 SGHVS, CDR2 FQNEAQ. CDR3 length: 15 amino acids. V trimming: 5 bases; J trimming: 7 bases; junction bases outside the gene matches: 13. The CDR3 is CASSPAGVVLWTQYF. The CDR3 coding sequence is TGTGCCAGCAGCCCCGCGGGAGTTGTCCTGTGGACCCAGTACTTC.

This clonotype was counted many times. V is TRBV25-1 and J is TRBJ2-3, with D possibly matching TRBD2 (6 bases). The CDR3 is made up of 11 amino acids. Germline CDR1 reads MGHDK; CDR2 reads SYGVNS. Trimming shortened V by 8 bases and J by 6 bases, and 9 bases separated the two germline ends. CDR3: CASARGDTQYF. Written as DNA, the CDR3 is TGTGCCAGCGCCCGGGGGGATACGCAGTATTTT.